The entry below gives a single TCR beta chain sequence along with its context. These data are taken from a study of blood T cell repertoires in COVID-19. TCRdb keeps only in-frame clones here, not all; method: immunoSEQ multiplex PCR. The sample includes over 200,000 clones, more than 65% of them seen just once. The trim removed 4 bases at V and 5 bases at J, leaving 7 bases unmatched. Germline assignment: CDR1 LGHDT and CDR2 YNNKEL (reference sequence). The CDR3 spans 16 residues. This TCR derives from a man aged 50 or older with active or convalescent COVID-19. The J gene is TRBJ2-3, the V gene TRBV3-1 (or the pseudogene TRBV3-2), with 12 bases aligning to TRBD2. The source material was peripheral blood. Here the CDR3 DNA reads TGTGCCAGCAGCCTGACACTAGCGGGGGGAGGAGATACGCAGTATTTT. It codes for CASSLTLAGGGDTQYF.